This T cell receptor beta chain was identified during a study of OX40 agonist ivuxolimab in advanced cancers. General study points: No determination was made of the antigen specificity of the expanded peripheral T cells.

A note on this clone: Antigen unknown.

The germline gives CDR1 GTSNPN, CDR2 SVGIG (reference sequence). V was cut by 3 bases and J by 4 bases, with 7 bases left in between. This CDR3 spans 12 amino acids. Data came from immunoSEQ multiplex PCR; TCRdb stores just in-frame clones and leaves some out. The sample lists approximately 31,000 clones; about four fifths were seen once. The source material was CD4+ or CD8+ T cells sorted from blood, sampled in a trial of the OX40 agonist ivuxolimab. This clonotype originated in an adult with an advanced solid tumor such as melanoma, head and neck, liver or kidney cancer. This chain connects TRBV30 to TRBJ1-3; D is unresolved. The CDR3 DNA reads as TGTGCCTGGAGAGGAGCAGGAAACACCATATATTTT. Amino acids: CAWRGAGNTIYF.